Presented here are 2 T cell receptor beta chains from one specimen sequenced in a study of graft-versus-host responses after intestinal transplantation. Some clones are missing from TCRdb's copy, which holds only in-frame ones; the method was immunoSEQ multiplex PCR. The repertoire holds about 90,000 clones, with around 93% as singletons. The antigens of these receptors remain unknown. Source: unstimulated CD4+ T cells sorted from spleen or lymph node cells, taken before transplant. The receptors originated from a human donor who was the organ donor for an intestinal transplant.

The chain is built from TRBV7-9 and TRBJ1-2; maybe TRBD1 (5 bases). This CDR3 comprises 17 residues. Trimming pared 4 bases from V and 7 bases from J, leaving 25 bases between. Germline CDR1 and CDR2: SEHNR and FQNEAQ (reference sequence). The DNA for the CDR3 is TGTGCCAGCAGCTCAACGTCGGAGGGACGGGTAGTTGGTGGCTACACCTTC. Translated: CASSSTSEGRVVGGYTF.

J is TRBJ1-6 and V is TRBV18; D remains ambiguous. Germline V gene sequence: CDR1 KGHSH, CDR2 LQKENI. Trimming pared 2 bases from V and 13 bases from J, leaving 18 bases between. This CDR3 is 15 amino acids long. The CDR3 sequence: CASSPSGAGQSPLHF. The CDR3 DNA is TGTGCCAGCTCACCATCAGGTGCGGGCCAGTCGCCCCTCCACTTT.